This passage covers 18 T cell receptor beta chains from one sample sequenced in a study of human T cells and chemical hapten exposure. Time point noted: patch test 1, 2 weeks after DPC sensitization. Sample treatment: therapeutic diphenylcyclopropenone sensitization with weekly scalp DPC. A single record per CDR3 protein comes from TCRdb applying MiXCR to the RACE reads. This table holds about 81,000 distinct CDR3 sequences, roughly 7.1% found once. Specimen: whole blood, collected in connection with sensitization to the hapten diphenylcyclopropenone (DPC). These receptors were obtained from a young woman with alopecia areata. Some clones in this sample may be carry-over from other donors' samples.

This clonotype came up many times. This chain links TRBV7-2 with TRBJ2-7; a weak D match, TRBD1 (6 bases). Trimming stripped 5 bases from V and 4 bases from J, with 9 bases between. The CDR3 is made up of 12 amino acids. Looked up from germline, CDR1 is SGHTA and CDR2 is FQGNSA. The CDR3 spells CASSPGQYEQYF. CDR3 sequence (DNA): TGTGCCAGCAGCCCCGGACAGTACGAGCAGTACTTC.

This clonotype has a count of ten or more. Here the CDR3 reads CASRASGGKGEQFF. In nucleotides, the CDR3 is TGTGCCAGCAGAGCTAGCGGGGGGAAGGGTGAGCAGTTCTTC. The chain couples TRBV6-4 to TRBJ2-1; 11 bases map to TRBD2. The CDR3 extends over 14 amino acids. Germline loops: CDR1 MRHNA, CDR2 SNTAGT. After removal of 6 bases from V and 9 bases from J, the junction contained 7 bases not matched to a gene.

This clonotype was counted between two and nine times. This chain uses TRBV11-2 with TRBJ1-3; D call uncertain. Trimming stripped 4 bases from V and 0 bases from J, with 13 bases between. The CDR3 contains 16 residues. The V gene's germline CDR1 is SGHAT and CDR2 FQNNGV. The CDR3 region has the DNA TGTGCCAGCAGCTCCCGACTCCTTGTCTCTGGAAACACCATATATTTT. Translation gives CASSSRLLVSGNTIYF.

This clonotype was observed a handful of times. The gene calls are TRBV2 and TRBJ2-7; D possibly corresponds to TRBD2 (5 bases). V gave up 1 base and J gave up 3 bases, with 10 bases separating them. The germline CDR1 and CDR2 sequences are SNHLY and FYNNEI. The CDR3 length is 14 residues. CDR3 in amino acids: CASSEGGAYYEQYF. The CDR3 nucleotides are TGTGCCAGCAGTGAAGGGGGAGCCTACTACGAGCAGTACTTC.

This clonotype was seen many times. The chain is built from TRBV3-1 and TRBJ1-1; 12 bases align to TRBD1. Germline V CDR1 and CDR2: LGHDT, YNNKEL (reference sequence). Trimming took 2 bases from V and 6 from J; bases not matched to a gene: 7. There are 16 residues in the CDR3. The CDR3 bases are TGTGCCAGCAGCCAAACCGCGGGACAGGGGGCCGCTGAAGCTTTCTTT. This translates into CASSQTAGQGAAEAFF.

This clonotype was observed at least ten times. The genes are TRBV9 and TRBJ2-5; TRBD1 aligns across 10 bases. The CDR3 runs 15 residues. CDR1 is SGDLS, CDR2 YYNGEE, per germline. J gave up 5 bases and V 3 bases, and 7 bases lay outside the gene matches. The CDR3 is CASSGTGTGVETQYF. As DNA, the CDR3 is TGTGCCAGCAGCGGCACGGGGACAGGGGTTGAGACCCAGTACTTC. Based on the CDR3 plus reference TRBV9 and TRBJ2-5, the full variable domain is DSGVTQTPKHLITATGQRVTLRCSPRSGDLSVYWYQQSLDQGLQFLIQYYNGEERAKGNILERFSAQQFPDLHSELNLSSLELGDSALYFCASSGTGTGVETQYFGPGTRLLVL.

The sample holds many counts of this clonotype. The CDR3 spells CASSSLPTGNSYEQYF. As DNA, the CDR3 is TGCGCCAGCAGCTCTCTCCCAACAGGGAACTCCTACGAGCAGTACTTC. The chain combines TRBV5-1 with TRBJ2-7; possible D gene TRBD1, 6 bases. With 3 bases removed from V and 0 bases from J, the gap between germline ends came to 16 bases. Germline V CDR1 and CDR2: SGHRS, YFSETQ. The CDR3 consists of 16 residues.

This chain links TRBV5-1 with TRBJ2-3; 8 bases map to TRBD2. CDR1 is SGHRS and CDR2 is YFSETQ in the germline V gene. The CDR3 sequence is 15 residues long. The ends lost 3 bases at V and 3 bases at J; junction bases unmatched: 6. In DNA, the CDR3 is TGCGCCAGCAGCTGGCGGGGACTAGAGACAGATACGCAGTATTTT. This translates into CASSWRGLETDTQYF.

With respect to this clonotype: A read error may be the cause here, since a much bigger clone is one base away. J is TRBJ2-1 and V is TRBV7-9, with D perhaps given as TRBD1 or TRBD2 (6 bases each). The CDR3 runs 18 residues. Per the germline V gene, CDR1 is SEHNR and CDR2 is FQNEAQ (reference sequence). The V gene lost 6 bases and the J gene lost 0 bases, with 21 bases spanning the gap. Written as DNA, the CDR3 is TGTGCCAGCAGATCCACCATCCGGGGGCCGAGCTCCTACAATGAGCAGTTCTTC. Protein product: CASRSTIRGPSSYNEQFF.

This clonotype has just a few counts. The rearrangement joins TRBV6-2 or TRBV6-3 to TRBJ2-3; perhaps TRBD1 as D (6 bases). CDR1 is MNHEY and CDR2 is SVGEGT in the germline V gene. V lost 6 bases and J 1 base, leaving 11 bases between the germline ends. This CDR3 contains 14 residues. CDR3 loop: CASSDRTGTDTQYF. The CDR3 DNA reads TGTGCCAGCAGCGATCGGACAGGCACAGATACGCAGTATTTT.

This clonotype has a handful of counts. The V and J genes are TRBV12-3 or TRBV12-4 and TRBJ1-1; possibly TRBD1 for D (5 bases). V was clipped by 7 bases and J by 5 bases, with 14 bases between them. This CDR3 spans 13 amino acids. Here the CDR3 reads CASIPSGGTEAFF. The CDR3 bases are TGTGCCAGCATCCCCTCGGGGGGTACTGAAGCTTTCTTT.

This clonotype appeared a single time. A read error may explain this, as a much larger clone is one base away. The gene calls are TRBV3-1 and TRBJ1-1; D ambiguous. The CDR3 contains 12 residues. The germline V gene encodes CDR1 LGHDT and CDR2 YNNKEL (reference sequence). CDR3 coding DNA: TGTGCCAGCAGCCAAGTTGACACTGAAACTTTCTTT. Protein sequence: CASSQVDTETFF.

About this clonotype itself: One base away lies a much larger clone, so this may be a sequencing read error. The V and J genes are TRBV29-1 and TRBJ2-3; 9 bases fit TRBD1. Germline assignment: CDR1 SQVTM and CDR2 ANQGSEA. The CDR3 loop spans 16 amino acids. The CDR3 sequence is CSDEPWTGVSTDTQYF. The CDR3 DNA follows: TGCAGCGATGAACCCTGGACAGGGGTCAGCACAGATACGCAGTATTTT.

Ten or more counts support this clonotype. The chain employs TRBV3-1 and TRBJ2-3; no firm D call. The V and J ends lost 0 bases and 2 bases respectively, with 12 bases between them. The CDR3 length is 16 residues. The germline gives CDR1 LGHDT, CDR2 YNNKEL (reference sequence). Written as DNA, the CDR3 is TGTGCCAGCAGCCAAGATGTCAAGGCAACCACAGATACGCAGTATTTT. It translates to CASSQDVKATTDTQYF.

The V and J genes are TRBV10-3 and TRBJ2-1; 11 bases fit TRBD2. The V gene's germline CDR1 is ENHRY and CDR2 SYGVKD. V shed 6 bases, J shed 0 bases, and the junction held 7 bases outside the gene matches. The CDR3 consists of 17 residues. DNA of the CDR3: TGTGCCATCAGCAAAACTAGCGGGGGCAGCTCCTACAATGAGCAGTTCTTC. This translates into CAISKTSGGSSYNEQFF.

V and J are TRBV6-1 and TRBJ1-2; D gene unclear. The V gene's germline CDR1 is MNHNS and CDR2 SASEGT. The CDR3 is 15 residues long. V was cut by 1 base and J by 0 bases, with 9 bases left in between. Written as DNA, the CDR3 is TGTGCCAGCAGTGAAGACGGAATAGCTAACTATGGCTACACCTTC. This encodes CASSEDGIANYGYTF.

This clonotype was seen many times. The gene calls are TRBV14 and TRBJ2-7; no clear D. Looked up from germline, CDR1 is SGHDN and CDR2 is FVKESK. CDR3 length: 16 residues. V was clipped by 1 base and J by 6 bases, with 19 bases between them. In DNA form, the CDR3 reads TGTGCCAGCAGCCAAGTCCCCACCGGTGACGGCGGCGAGCAGTACTTC. Encoded protein: CASSQVPTGDGGEQYF.

Ten or more counts support this clonotype. The chain couples TRBV12-3 or TRBV12-4 to TRBJ1-1; D not certain. Trimming stripped 3 bases from V and 3 bases from J, with 5 bases between. The CDR3 covers 12 residues. This CDR3 is CASSFRYTEAFF. The CDR3 region has the DNA TGTGCCAGCAGTTTCCGGTACACTGAAGCTTTCTTT.